One and the same sample provided the 20 T cell receptor beta chains below, sequenced in a study of T cell responses to AZD1222 COVID-19 vaccine. The data were produced by immunoSEQ multiplex PCR, yet TCRdb's version contains in-frame clones alone and is incomplete. The sample carries approximately 120,000 clones, approximately 86% recorded once. The sample consisted of peripheral blood, taken on day 0 of AZD1222 vaccination. These receptors originate from an adult in good health.

The chain is built from TRBV5-4 and TRBJ2-1, with 7 bases aligning to TRBD2. The CDR3 spans 15 residues. Germline CDR1 is SGHNT and CDR2 is YYREEE (reference sequence). V gave up 1 base and J gave up 4 bases; unmatched junction bases: 5. DNA of the CDR3: TGTGCCAGCAGCTTGCAGTTCGGGAGGTACAATGAGCAGTTCTTC. Amino acid sequence: CASSLQFGRYNEQFF.

The count of this clone is one. V gene TRBV18 combines with J gene TRBJ1-2; the D is unclear. CDR3 length: 16 residues. Germline values: CDR1 KGHSH, CDR2 LQKENI. Between the trimmed V and J ends, which lost 2 bases and 4 bases, there was a span of 17 bases. For the CDR3, the DNA is TGTGCCAGCTCACCAATCGCCCAGATTATAGCCTATGGCTACACCTTC. It codes for CASSPIAQIIAYGYTF.

The V and J genes are TRBV7-8 and TRBJ1-1, with a possible D match to TRBD1 (5 bases). V was clipped by 5 bases and J by 2 bases, with 12 bases between them. The CDR3 consists of 14 residues. Germline CDR1 is SGHVS and CDR2 is FQNEAQ. CDR3 loop: CASSPGRTNTEAFF. The CDR3 DNA is TGTGCCAGCAGCCCGGGACGGACTAACACTGAAGCTTTCTTT.

The chain's CDR3 is CASSIGAETYEQYF. CDR3 DNA sequence: TGTGCCAGCAGTATTGGGGCAGAAACCTACGAGCAGTACTTC. The chain combines TRBV28 with TRBJ2-7; tentatively, D is TRBD1 (5 bases). CDR3 length equals 14 residues. Germline V CDR1 and CDR2: MDHEN, SYDVKM. V lost 5 bases to trimming and J lost 2 bases, with 13 bases between them.

This clone was counted a single time. The V gene is TRBV4-2, the J gene TRBJ1-5; TRBD1 matches at 8 bases. Trimming took 3 bases from V and 1 from J; bases not matched to a gene: 8. This CDR3 is built from 17 residues. Per the germline V gene, CDR1 is LGHNA and CDR2 is YNFKEQ. The CDR3 spells CASSQKQGGLSNQPQHF. In DNA, the CDR3 is TGTGCCAGCAGCCAGAAACAGGGGGGGCTCAGCAATCAGCCCCAGCATTTT.

This clone was counted only a few times. The chain carries TRBV7-2 and TRBJ2-3, with D tentatively TRBD2 (6 bases). This CDR3 comprises 16 residues. Trimming took 5 bases from V and 2 from J, leaving 17 bases between them. Per the germline V gene, CDR1 is SGHTA and CDR2 is FQGNSA. The CDR3 spells CASSPMGRGATDTQYF. Here the CDR3 DNA reads TGTGCCAGCAGCCCGATGGGGCGCGGGGCCACAGATACGCAGTATTTT.

The genes are TRBV6-2 or TRBV6-3 and TRBJ1-2; D gene uncertain. Between the trimmed V and J ends, which lost 0 bases and 0 bases, there was a span of 8 bases. The CDR3 has 15 residues. Germline CDR1 and CDR2: MNHEY and SVGEGT. CDR3 loop: CASSYSAPSNYGYTF. The CDR3, as DNA: TGTGCCAGCAGTTACTCTGCTCCCTCTAACTATGGCTACACCTTC.

The chain carries TRBV13 and TRBJ2-5; unclear D gene. Trimming took off 7 bases at V and 4 bases at J, with 16 bases between the two ends. This CDR3 has 14 amino acids. The germline gives CDR1 PRHDT, CDR2 FYEKMQ (reference sequence). The chain's CDR3 is CASTPRRAGETQYF. CDR3 in DNA: TGTGCCAGCACTCCACGACGGGCAGGAGAGACCCAGTACTTC. The full variable domain, in which reference TRBV13 and TRBJ2-5 provide the parts outside the CDR3, is AAGVIQSPRHLIKEKRETATLKCYPIPRHDTVYWYQQGPGQDPQFLISFYEKMQSDKGSIPDRFSAQQFSDYHSELNMSSLELGDSALYFCASTPRRAGETQYFGPGTRLLVL.

This clone was observed at least ten times. The chain employs TRBV19 and TRBJ2-7, with TRBD2 identical over 11 bases. This CDR3 has 14 residues. The germline gives CDR1 LNHDA, CDR2 SQIVND (reference sequence). The V and J ends lost 2 bases and 5 bases, in that order; junction bases with no gene match: 2. CDR3 in amino acids: CASSIRLAGNEQYF. As DNA, the CDR3 is TGTGCCAGTAGTATACGACTAGCGGGGAACGAGCAGTACTTC.

V and J are TRBV2 and TRBJ2-7; 11 nucleotides match TRBD2. Germline CDR1 SNHLY, CDR2 FYNNEI. This CDR3 has 19 residues. V lost 4 bases, J lost 6 bases, and 20 bases stayed unmatched. The chain's CDR3 is CASSGPRSQGSGGAGEQYF. In DNA form, the CDR3 reads TGTGCCAGCAGTGGTCCAAGAAGCCAAGGTAGCGGGGGGGCCGGCGAGCAGTACTTC.

The V call is TRBV5-8, the J call TRBJ1-1; 10 bases match TRBD1. J lost 0 bases, V lost 0 bases, and 2 bases had no gene match. CDR3 size: 16 residues. Germline loops: CDR1 SGHTS, CDR2 YDEGEE. The CDR3 loop reads CASSLAGQGLNTEAFF. In DNA form, the CDR3 reads TGTGCCAGCAGCTTGGCGGGACAGGGGTTGAACACTGAAGCTTTCTTT.

The J gene is TRBJ2-5, the V gene TRBV10-3, with TRBD2 identical over 7 bases. In germline, CDR1 is ENHRY, CDR2 SYGVKD. The CDR3 is 14 amino acids. The trim removed 4 bases at V and 5 bases at J, leaving 7 bases unmatched. The CDR3 coding sequence is TGTGCCATCAGTGGGGGAGGGTATGCGGAGACCCAGTACTTC. Translation: CAISGGGYAETQYF.

The chain combines TRBV3-1 (or the pseudogene TRBV3-2) with TRBJ2-1; D is unresolved. V gave up 4 bases and J gave up 6 bases, with 7 bases separating them. The CDR3 sequence is 12 residues long. Germline-derived CDR1 and CDR2 are LGHDT and YNNKEL (reference sequence). The CDR3, as DNA: TGTGCCAGCAGCCCGTCTTTCAATGAGCAGTTCTTC. As protein: CASSPSFNEQFF.

The chain carries TRBV27 and TRBJ1-6; TRBD1 matches at 11 bases. After removal of 2 bases from V and 10 bases from J, the junction contained 1 base not matched to a gene. This CDR3 has 14 residues. The V gene's germline CDR1 is MNHEY and CDR2 SMNVEV (reference sequence). CDR3 sequence (DNA): TGTGCCAGCAGTTTAGGGACAGGGGGATCACCCCTCCACTTT. Its protein is CASSLGTGGSPLHF.

The chain carries TRBV3-1 (or the pseudogene TRBV3-2) and TRBJ2-2; no reliable D call. CDR1 is LGHDT, CDR2 YNNKEL, per germline (reference sequence). The CDR3 runs 16 residues. V shed 3 bases and J shed 0 bases, with 11 bases lying between them. The CDR3 DNA sequence: TGTGCCAGCAGCCACGACGGCTCCGCGAACACCGGGGAGCTGTTTTTT. Translation: CASSHDGSANTGELFF.

The V and J genes are TRBV10-1 and TRBJ2-7; perhaps TRBD1 as D (5 bases). CDR1 is WNHNN and CDR2 is SYGVQD in the germline V gene (reference sequence). Trimming took off 2 bases at V and 2 bases at J, with 7 bases between the two ends. The CDR3 has 13 amino acids. The CDR3 reads CASSEATAYEQYF. The CDR3 region has the DNA TGCGCCAGCAGTGAGGCGACAGCCTACGAGCAGTACTTC.

DNA for the CDR3: TGTGCCAGCTCACGGGACAGTCAGCAAGAGACCCAGTACTTC. It specifies CASSRDSQQETQYF. The rearrangement uses TRBV18 and TRBJ2-5, with 7 bases lining up with TRBD1. J gave up 2 bases and V 4 bases, and 4 bases lay outside the gene matches. Germline loops: CDR1 KGHSH, CDR2 LQKENI. The CDR3 is made up of 14 amino acids.

V is TRBV14 and J is TRBJ2-1, with D perhaps TRBD2 (6 bases). This CDR3 is built from 14 residues. Germline-derived CDR1 and CDR2 are SGHDN and FVKESK. Trimming took 3 bases from V and 6 from J, leaving 12 bases between them. CDR3 loop: CASSQTGGTNEQFF. The CDR3 bases are TGTGCCAGCAGCCAGACTGGAGGGACCAATGAGCAGTTCTTC.

CDR3 protein: CASSPGQGAYGYTF. CDR3 nucleotides: TGTGCCAGCAGCCCCGGACAGGGGGCCTATGGCTACACCTTC. The V call is TRBV7-3, the J call TRBJ1-2; 11 nucleotides match TRBD1. Looked up from germline, CDR1 is SGHTA and CDR2 is FQGTGA. The CDR3 sequence is 14 residues long. J was trimmed by 4 bases and V by 5 bases; bases with no gene match: 3.

The rearrangement uses TRBV7-9 and TRBJ1-2; D not certain. The CDR3 spans 13 residues. Trimming left V 1 base short and J 10 bases short, with 13 bases between. CDR1 and CDR2 from the germline V gene are SEHNR and FQNEAQ (reference sequence). The CDR3, as DNA: TGTGCCAGCAGCTTAGGGGAGACATTTAACTACACCTTC. Protein product: CASSLGETFNYTF.